This paragraph covers one T cell receptor (beta chain) sequence. The data stem from a study of shared clonotypes between healthy human individuals. This table comes from immunoSEQ multiplex PCR, and its TCRdb copy is limited to in-frame clones, with some not included. There are millions of clones in the sample; around 90% occur only once, and over 0.12% lies in the top ten. The receptor was isolated from a man aged 18 to 30 in good health. Sequenced sample: naive CD4+ T cells sorted from blood. The subset denotes: CD45RA+ positively selected.

The CDR3 bases are TGTGCCAGCAGCGAGGGTGGGAGCTCCTATAATTCACCCCTCCACTTT. Translation gives CASSEGGSSYNSPLHF. This chain connects TRBV5-8 to TRBJ1-6, with D uncertain. Trimming stripped 4 bases from V and 0 bases from J, with 11 bases between. CDR1 is SGHTS, CDR2 YDEGEE, per germline. The CDR3 contains 16 residues.